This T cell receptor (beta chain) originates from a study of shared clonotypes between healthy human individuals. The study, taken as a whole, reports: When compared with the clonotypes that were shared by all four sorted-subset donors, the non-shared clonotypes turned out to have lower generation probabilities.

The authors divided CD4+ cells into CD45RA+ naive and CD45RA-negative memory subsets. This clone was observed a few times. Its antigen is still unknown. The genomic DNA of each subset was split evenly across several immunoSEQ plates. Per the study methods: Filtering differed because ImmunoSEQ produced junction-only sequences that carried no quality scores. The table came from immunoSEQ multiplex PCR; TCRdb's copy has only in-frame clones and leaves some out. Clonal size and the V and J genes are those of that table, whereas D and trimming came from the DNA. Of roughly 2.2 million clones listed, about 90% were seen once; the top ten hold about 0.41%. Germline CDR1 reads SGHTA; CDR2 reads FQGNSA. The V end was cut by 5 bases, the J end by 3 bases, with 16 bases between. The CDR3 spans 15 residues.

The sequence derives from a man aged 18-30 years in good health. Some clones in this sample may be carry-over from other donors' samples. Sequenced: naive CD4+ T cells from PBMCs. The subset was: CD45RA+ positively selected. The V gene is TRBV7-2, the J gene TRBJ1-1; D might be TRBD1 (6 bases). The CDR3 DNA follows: TGTGCCAGCAGCCAAAACATGGGGGCGGACACTGAAGCTTTCTTT. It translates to CASSQNMGADTEAFF.